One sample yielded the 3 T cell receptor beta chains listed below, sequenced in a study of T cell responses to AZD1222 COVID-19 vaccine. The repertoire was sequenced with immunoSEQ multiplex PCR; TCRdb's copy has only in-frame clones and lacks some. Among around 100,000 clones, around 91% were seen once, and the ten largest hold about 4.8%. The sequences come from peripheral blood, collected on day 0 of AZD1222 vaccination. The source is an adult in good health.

CDR3 coding DNA: TGTGCCAGCAGTGGACAGACTAACACTGAAGCTTTCTTT. Translating gives CASSGQTNTEAFF. The chain combines TRBV2 with TRBJ1-1; TRBD1 is a possible D gene (5 bases). Per germline, CDR1 SNHLY and CDR2 FYNNEI. With 4 bases removed from V and 2 bases from J, the gap between germline ends came to 8 bases. This CDR3 comprises 13 residues.

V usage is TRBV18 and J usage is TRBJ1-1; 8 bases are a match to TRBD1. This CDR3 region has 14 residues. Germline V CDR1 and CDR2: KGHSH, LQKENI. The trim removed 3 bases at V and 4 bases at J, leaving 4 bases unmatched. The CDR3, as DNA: TGTGCCAGCTCACCTCAGGGGGCGACCACTGAAGCTTTCTTT. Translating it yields CASSPQGATTEAFF.

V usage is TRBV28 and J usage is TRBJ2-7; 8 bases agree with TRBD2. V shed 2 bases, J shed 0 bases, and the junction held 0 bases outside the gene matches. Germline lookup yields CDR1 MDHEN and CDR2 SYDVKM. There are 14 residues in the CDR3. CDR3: CASSLSGGSYEQYF. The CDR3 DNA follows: TGTGCCAGCAGTTTAAGCGGGGGCTCCTACGAGCAGTACTTC. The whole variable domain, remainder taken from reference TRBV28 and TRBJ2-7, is DVKVTQSSRYLVKRTGEKVFLECVQDMDHENMFWYRQDPGLGLRLIYFSYDVKMKEKGDIPEGYSVSREKKERFSLILESASTNQTSMYLCASSLSGGSYEQYFGPGTRLTVT.